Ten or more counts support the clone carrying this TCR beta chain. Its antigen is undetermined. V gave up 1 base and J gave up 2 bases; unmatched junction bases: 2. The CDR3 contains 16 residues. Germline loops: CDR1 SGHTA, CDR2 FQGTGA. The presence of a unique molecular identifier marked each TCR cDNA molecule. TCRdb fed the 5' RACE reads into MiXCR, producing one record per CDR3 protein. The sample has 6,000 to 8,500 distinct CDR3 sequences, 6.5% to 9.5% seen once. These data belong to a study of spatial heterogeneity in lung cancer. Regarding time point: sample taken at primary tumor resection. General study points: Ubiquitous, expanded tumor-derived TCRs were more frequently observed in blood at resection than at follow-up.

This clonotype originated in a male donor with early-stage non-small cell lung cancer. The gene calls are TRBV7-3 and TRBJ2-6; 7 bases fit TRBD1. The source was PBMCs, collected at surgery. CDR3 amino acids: CASSLSTGAGANVLTF. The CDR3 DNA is TGTGCCAGCAGCTTAAGCACAGGGGCTGGGGCCAACGTCCTGACTTTC. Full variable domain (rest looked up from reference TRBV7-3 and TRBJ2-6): GAGVSQTPSNKVTEKGKYVELRCDPISGHTALYWYRQSLGQGPEFLIYFQGTGAADDSGLPNDRFFAVRPEGSVSTLKIQRTERGDSAVYLCASSLSTGAGANVLTFGAGSRLTVL.